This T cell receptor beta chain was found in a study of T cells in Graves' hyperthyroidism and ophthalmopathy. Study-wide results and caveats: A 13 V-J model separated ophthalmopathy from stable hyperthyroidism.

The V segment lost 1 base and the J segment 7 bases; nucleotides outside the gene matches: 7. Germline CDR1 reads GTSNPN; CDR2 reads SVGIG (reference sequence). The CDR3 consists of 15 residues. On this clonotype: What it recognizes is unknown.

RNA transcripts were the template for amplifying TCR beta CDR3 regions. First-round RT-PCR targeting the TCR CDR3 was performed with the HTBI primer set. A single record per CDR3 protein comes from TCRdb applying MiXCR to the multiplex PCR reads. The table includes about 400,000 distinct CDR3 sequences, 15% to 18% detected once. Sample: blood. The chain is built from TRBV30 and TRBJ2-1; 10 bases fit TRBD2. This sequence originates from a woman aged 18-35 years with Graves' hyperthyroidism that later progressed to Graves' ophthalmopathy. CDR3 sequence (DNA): TGTGCCTGGAGTGCGGCTAGCGGGAGTGGGAATGAGCAGTTCTTC. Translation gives CAWSAASGSGNEQFF.